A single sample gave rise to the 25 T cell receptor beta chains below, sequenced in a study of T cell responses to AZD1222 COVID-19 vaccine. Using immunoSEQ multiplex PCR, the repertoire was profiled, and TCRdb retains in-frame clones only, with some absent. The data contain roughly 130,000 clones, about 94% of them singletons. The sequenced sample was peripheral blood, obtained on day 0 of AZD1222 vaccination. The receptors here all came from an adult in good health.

In nucleotides, the CDR3 is TGTGCCAGCAGCTTGGGACTAGCCATCTACAATGAGCAGTTCTTC. Translated, it gives CASSLGLAIYNEQFF. The chain is built from TRBV7-6 and TRBJ2-1; 9 bases map to TRBD2. The CDR3 loop spans 15 amino acids. V lost 3 bases and J lost 3; bases outside the gene matches: 3. CDR1 and CDR2 from the germline V gene are SGHVS and FNYEAQ.

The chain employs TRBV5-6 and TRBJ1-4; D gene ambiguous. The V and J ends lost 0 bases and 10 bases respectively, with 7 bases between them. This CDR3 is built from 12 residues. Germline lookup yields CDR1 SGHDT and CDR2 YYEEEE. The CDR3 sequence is CASSLGARKLFF. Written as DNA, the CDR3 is TGTGCCAGCAGCTTGGGAGCGCGAAAACTGTTTTTT.

The CDR3 here is CASSVVGANYGYTF. DNA for the CDR3: TGTGCCAGCAGCGTAGTGGGGGCTAACTATGGCTACACCTTC. This chain connects TRBV9 to TRBJ1-2, with D perhaps TRBD1 (5 bases). Germline CDR1 reads SGDLS; CDR2 reads YYNGEE. CDR3 length: 14 residues. Trimming left V 0 bases short and J 0 bases short, with 6 bases between. Together with reference TRBV9 and TRBJ1-2, the CDR3 gives the full variable domain: DSGVTQTPKHLITATGQRVTLRCSPRSGDLSVYWYQQSLDQGLQFLIQYYNGEERAKGNILERFSAQQFPDLHSELNLSSLELGDSALYFCASSVVGANYGYTFGSGTRLTVV.

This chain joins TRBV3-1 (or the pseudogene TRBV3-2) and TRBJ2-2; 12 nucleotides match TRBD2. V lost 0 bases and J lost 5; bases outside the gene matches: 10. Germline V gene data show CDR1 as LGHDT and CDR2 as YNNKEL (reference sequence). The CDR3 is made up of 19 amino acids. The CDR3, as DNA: TGTGCCAGCAGCCAAGATCATCCACTAGCGGGAGGCGGTACCGGGGAGCTGTTTTTT. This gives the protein CASSQDHPLAGGGTGELFF.

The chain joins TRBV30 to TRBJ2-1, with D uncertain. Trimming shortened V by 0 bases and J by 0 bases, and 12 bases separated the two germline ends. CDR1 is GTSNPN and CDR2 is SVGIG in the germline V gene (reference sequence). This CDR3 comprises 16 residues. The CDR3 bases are TGTGCCTGGAGTGTAAAGCCACTCCCCTCCTACAATGAGCAGTTCTTC. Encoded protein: CAWSVKPLPSYNEQFF.

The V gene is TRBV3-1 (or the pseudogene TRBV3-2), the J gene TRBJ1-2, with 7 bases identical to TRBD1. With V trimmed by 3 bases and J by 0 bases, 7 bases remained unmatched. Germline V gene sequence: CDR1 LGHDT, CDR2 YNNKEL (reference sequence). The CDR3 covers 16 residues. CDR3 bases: TGTGCCAGCAGCCAGGCGGGGACAGACCCTAACTATGGCTACACCTTC. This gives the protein CASSQAGTDPNYGYTF.

The CDR3 loop is CASARGVQETQYF. The CDR3 nucleotides are TGTGCCAGCGCCAGGGGAGTCCAAGAGACCCAGTACTTC. The chain uses TRBV7-2 and TRBJ2-5, with a tentative D call TRBD1 (6 bases). Deletions cut 8 bases from V and 1 base from J, with 11 bases between. CDR1 and CDR2 from the germline V gene are SGHTA and FQGNSA. The CDR3 totals 13 residues.

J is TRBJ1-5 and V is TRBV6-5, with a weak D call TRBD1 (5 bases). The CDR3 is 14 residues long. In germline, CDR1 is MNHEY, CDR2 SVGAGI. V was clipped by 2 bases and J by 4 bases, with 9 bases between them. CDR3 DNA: TGTGCCAGCAGTTACCGGGGGGTGAATCAGCCCCAGCATTTT. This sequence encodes CASSYRGVNQPQHF.

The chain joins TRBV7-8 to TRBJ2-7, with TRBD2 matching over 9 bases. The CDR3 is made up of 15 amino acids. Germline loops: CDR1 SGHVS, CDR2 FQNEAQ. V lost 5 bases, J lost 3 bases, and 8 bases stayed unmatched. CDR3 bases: TGTGCCAGCAGCGCCCGACTAGCGGAGCTCTACGAGCAGTACTTC. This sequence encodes CASSARLAELYEQYF.

CDR3 in amino acids: CASSSSGTNYEQYF. The CDR3 DNA sequence: TGTGCCAGCAGCTCAAGCGGGACAAACTACGAGCAGTACTTC. The rearrangement uses TRBV5-5 and TRBJ2-7; TRBD2 is a possible D gene (7 bases). V shed 3 bases and J shed 3 bases, with 13 bases lying between them. The CDR3 is made up of 14 amino acids. Germline values: CDR1 SGHKS, CDR2 YYEKEE (reference sequence). The variable domain in full, with the rest retrieved from reference TRBV5-5 and TRBJ2-7, is DAGVTQSPTHLIKTRGQQVTLRCSPISGHKSVSWYQQVLGQGPQFIFQYYEKEERGRGNFPDRFSARQFPNYSSELNVNALLLGDSALYLCASSSSGTNYEQYFGPGTRLTVT.

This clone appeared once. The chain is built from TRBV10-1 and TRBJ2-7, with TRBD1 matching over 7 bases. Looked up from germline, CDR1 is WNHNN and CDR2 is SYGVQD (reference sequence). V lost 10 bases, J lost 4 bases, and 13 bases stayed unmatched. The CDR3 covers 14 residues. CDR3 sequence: CAIHYPGQPYEQYF. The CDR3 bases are TGCGCCATCCATTATCCGGGACAGCCATACGAGCAGTACTTC.

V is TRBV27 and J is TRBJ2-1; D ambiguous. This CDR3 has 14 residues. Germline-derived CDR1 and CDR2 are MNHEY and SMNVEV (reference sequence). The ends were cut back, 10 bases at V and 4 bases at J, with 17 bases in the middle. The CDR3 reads CATRMDGRYNEQFF. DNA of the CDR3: TGTGCCACACGCATGGACGGAAGATACAATGAGCAGTTCTTC.

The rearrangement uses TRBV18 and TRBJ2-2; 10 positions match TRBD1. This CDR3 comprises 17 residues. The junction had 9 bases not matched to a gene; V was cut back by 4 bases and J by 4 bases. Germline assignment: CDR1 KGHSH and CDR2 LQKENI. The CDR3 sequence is CASSLRPGQGTTGELFF. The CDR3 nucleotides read TGTGCCAGCTCACTCCGACCGGGACAGGGGACCACCGGGGAGCTGTTTTTT. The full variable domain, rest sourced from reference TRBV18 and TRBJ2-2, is NAGVMQNPRHLVRRRGQEARLRCSPMKGHSHVYWYRQLPEEGLKFMVYLQKENIIDESGMPKERFSAEFPKEGPSILRIQQVVRGDSAAYFCASSLRPGQGTTGELFFGEGSRLTVL.

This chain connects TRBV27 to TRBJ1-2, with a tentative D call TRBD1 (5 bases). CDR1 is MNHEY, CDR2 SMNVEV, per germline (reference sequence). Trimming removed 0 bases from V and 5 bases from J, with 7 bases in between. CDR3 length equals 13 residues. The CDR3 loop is CASSLSRGYGYTF. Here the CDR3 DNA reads TGTGCCAGCAGTTTATCCCGGGGGTATGGCTACACCTTC.

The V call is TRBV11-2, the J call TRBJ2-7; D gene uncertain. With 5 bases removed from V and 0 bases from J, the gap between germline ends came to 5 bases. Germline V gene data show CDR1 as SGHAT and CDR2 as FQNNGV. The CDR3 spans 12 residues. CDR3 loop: CASSLSSYEQYF. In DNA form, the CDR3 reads TGTGCCAGCAGCCTAAGCTCCTACGAGCAGTACTTC. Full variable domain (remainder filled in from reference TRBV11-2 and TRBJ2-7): EAGVAQSPRYKIIEKRQSVAFWCNPISGHATLYWYQQILGQGPKLLIQFQNNGVVDDSQLPKDRFSAERLKGVDSTLKIQPAKLEDSAVYLCASSLSSYEQYFGPGTRLTVT.

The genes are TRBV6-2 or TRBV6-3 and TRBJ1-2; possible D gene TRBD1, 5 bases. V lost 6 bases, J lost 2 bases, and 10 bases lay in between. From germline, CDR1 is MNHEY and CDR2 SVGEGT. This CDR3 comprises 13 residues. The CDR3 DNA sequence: TGTGCCAGCAGCCTCGGGACGAACTATGGCTACACCTTC. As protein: CASSLGTNYGYTF.

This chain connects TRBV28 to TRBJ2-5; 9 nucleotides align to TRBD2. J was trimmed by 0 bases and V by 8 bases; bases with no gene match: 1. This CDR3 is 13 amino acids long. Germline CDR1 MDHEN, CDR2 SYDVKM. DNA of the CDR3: TGTGCCAGCGGCGGGGGGGACCAAGAGACCCAGTACTTC. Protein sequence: CASGGGDQETQYF.

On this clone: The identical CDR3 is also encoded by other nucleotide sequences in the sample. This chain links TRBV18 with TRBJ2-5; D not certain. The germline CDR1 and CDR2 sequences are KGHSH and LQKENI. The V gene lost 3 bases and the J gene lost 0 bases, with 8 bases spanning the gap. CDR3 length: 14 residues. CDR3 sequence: CASSPSEYQETQYF. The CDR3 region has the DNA TGTGCCAGCTCACCCAGCGAGTACCAAGAGACCCAGTACTTC.

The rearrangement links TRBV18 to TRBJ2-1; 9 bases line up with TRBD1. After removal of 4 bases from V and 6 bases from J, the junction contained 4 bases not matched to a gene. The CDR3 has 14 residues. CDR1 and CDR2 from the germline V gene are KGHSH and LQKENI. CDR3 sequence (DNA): TGTGCCAGCTCACGGGACAGGGTCGGCAATGAGCAGTTCTTC. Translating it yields CASSRDRVGNEQFF.

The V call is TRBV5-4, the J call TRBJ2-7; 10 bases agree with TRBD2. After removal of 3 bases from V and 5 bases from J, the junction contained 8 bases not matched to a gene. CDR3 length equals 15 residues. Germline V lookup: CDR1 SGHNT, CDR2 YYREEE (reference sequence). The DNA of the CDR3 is TGTGCCAGCAGCTGGGACAGCGGGAGGGCCGACGAGCAGTACTTC. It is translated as CASSWDSGRADEQYF.

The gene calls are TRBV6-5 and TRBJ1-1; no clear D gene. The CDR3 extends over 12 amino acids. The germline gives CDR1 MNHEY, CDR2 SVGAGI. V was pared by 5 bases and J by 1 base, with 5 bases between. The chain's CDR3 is CASSPSNTEAFF. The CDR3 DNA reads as TGTGCCAGCAGTCCTTCGAACACTGAAGCTTTCTTT.

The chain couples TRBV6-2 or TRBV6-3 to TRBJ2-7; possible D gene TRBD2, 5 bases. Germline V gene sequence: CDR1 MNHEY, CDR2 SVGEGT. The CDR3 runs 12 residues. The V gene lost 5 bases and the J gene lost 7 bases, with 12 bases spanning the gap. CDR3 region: CASSPGEREQYF. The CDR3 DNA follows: TGTGCCAGCAGTCCCGGGGAGCGAGAGCAGTACTTC.

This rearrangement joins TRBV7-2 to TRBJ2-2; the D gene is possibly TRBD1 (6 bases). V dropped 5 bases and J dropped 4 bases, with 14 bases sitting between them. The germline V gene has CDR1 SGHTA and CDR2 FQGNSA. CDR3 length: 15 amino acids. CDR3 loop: CASSPQGWGTGELFF. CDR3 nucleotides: TGTGCCAGCAGCCCCCAGGGGTGGGGCACCGGGGAGCTGTTTTTT. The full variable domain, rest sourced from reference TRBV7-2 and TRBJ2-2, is GAGVSQSPSNKVTEKGKDVELRCDPISGHTALYWYRQSLGQGLEFLIYFQGNSAPDKSGLPSDRFSAERTGGSVSTLTIQRTQQEDSAVYLCASSPQGWGTGELFFGEGSRLTVL.

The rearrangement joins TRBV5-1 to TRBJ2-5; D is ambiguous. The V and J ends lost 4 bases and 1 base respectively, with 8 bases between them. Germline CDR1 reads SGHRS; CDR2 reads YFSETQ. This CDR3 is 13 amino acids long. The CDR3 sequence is CASSAQTQETQYF. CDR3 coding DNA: TGCGCCAGCAGCGCCCAGACCCAAGAGACCCAGTACTTC.

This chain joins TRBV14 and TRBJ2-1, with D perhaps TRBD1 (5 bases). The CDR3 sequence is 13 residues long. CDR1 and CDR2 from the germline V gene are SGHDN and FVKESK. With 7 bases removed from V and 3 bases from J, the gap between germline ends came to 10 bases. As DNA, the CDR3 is TGTGCCAGCACCGACGACAGCTACAATGAGCAGTTCTTC. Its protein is CASTDDSYNEQFF.